This T cell receptor beta chain was captured in a study of human T cells and chemical hapten exposure (dated by TCRdb to the early 2020s). Study-wide context: For sensitization, 2% DPC in acetone was applied to a 2 cm by 2 cm area of upper inner arm skin. Patients additionally received weekly therapeutic DPC doses to the scalp throughout the roughly 25-week study period. Patch testing was done on the upper back using Finn chambers containing 0.01% DPC, and results were scored after 6 days according to International Contact Dermatitis Research Group standards. The mostly female patient cohort included alopecia areata with under or over 50% scalp involvement, alopecia totalis and alopecia universalis. Libraries were pooled for sequencing, and per-sample TCR yields varied mainly because of small differences in library volumes within the pool. This study followed changes in the peripheral blood TCR repertoire in vivo during primary and secondary sensitization of alopecia patients to the hapten diphenylcyclopropenone (DPC). Blood samples were taken from patients before sensitization (week 0) and at 2, 6 and about 24 weeks after DPC sensitization. Under 30 alopecia patients gave blood for TCR sequencing at one to four time points (pre-sensitization, 2, 6 and 24 weeks). For every blood RNA sample, sequencing covered both the TCR alpha and TCR beta chains.

What the research found in general, with its limitations: Expanded TCRs formed significantly more large CDR3 similarity clusters than pre-sensitization or healthy control sets, consistent with antigen-driven responses. The number of PT1 expanded TCRs positively correlated with patch test score, significant at thresholds 8, 16 and 32 but not 4. Repeated subsampling changed both the strength of the expansion versus patch-test correlation and the threshold at which that correlation became significant. DPC sensitization did not change the number of TCRs with a frequency above 1 in 1000, and there was no evidence of changes in global repertoire structure. Because all patients had alopecia, a presumed autoimmune disease, the immune response of the patients might differ from that of healthy individuals.

The CDR3 goes from the cysteine to the phenylalanine over 12 residues. The retained sequence is limited to the CDR3, 36 bases, with the frame set at the first base. The germline V gene supplies CDR1 SQVTM and CDR2 ANQGSEA. V gives up 0 bases and J gives up 7 bases, and the segment between their germline ends measures 9 bases. What the time point label conveys for this sample: pre-sensitization, week 0. Reading the label with the study, this specimen's treatment or condition is: therapeutic diphenylcyclopropenone sensitization with weekly scalp DPC. Unfractionated whole blood was collected in Tempus Blood RNA tubes, and total RNA was extracted from that blood. At each patch-test visit, blood was drawn before the patch test was applied. Patients were considered eligible if aged 18 to 70, diagnosed with alopecia and deemed suitable for DPC therapy, and patients were excluded if pregnant. Within its sample, this clonotype is medium-sized (0.01 to 0.1%). Its antigen specificity is not known. No quality values exist for individual bases; no much larger clone is one base distant.

The protocol used for the library was RACE. TCRdb names NextSeq 500 as the instrument used. Library preparation attached unique molecular identifiers to individual cDNA molecules for quantitative, reproducible TCR counting. In the source study's methods: Samples had a median of approximately 93,000 TCRs, with a range from roughly 23,224 to 700,000. The Decombinator software suite was used to annotate V, J and CDR3 in the TCR reads. For PS versus PT1 abundance plots, all samples were subsampled to the same number of TCRs (28,000). TCRs were defined as expanded if absent before sensitization and observed at least eight times at the 2-week time point. TCRdb took the public reads, trimmed them with fastp at Q25, ran MiXCR for clone calling and kept in-frame beta chains. Entries are consolidated by CDR3 protein sequence, retaining the most common genes and DNA. The V and J calls here are based on TCRdb, not the publication. This sample has tens of thousands of distinct CDR3 sequences in its table, and roughly 12% of those were observed once. Approximately 1.9% of the sample comes from the top ten.

The rearranged chain carries TRBV29-1 and TRBJ1-1, with TRBD1 tentatively as D gene (5 bases match). Specimen: whole blood, collected in connection with sensitization to the hapten diphenylcyclopropenone (DPC). This TCR derives from a woman aged 40 to 55 with alopecia areata. Some clones in this sample may be carry-over from other donors' samples. The nucleotides read TGCAGCGTTGAAGATCAGGGCAGTGAAGCTTTCTTT. This encodes CSVEDQGSEAFF.